One sample yielded the 5 T cell receptor beta chains listed below, sequenced in a study of blood T cell repertoires in COVID-19. Here immunoSEQ multiplex PCR was the method, and the copy in TCRdb shows in-frame clones only, minus some. The profile covers fewer than 300,000 clones, with roughly 84% appearing a single time and about a sixth taken by the ten largest. The sequenced material came from peripheral blood. Receptors originate from a person aged 65 to 85 with COVID-19, enrolled during active disease.

The chain is built from TRBV10-3 and TRBJ1-6, with D uncertain. V gave up 0 bases and J gave up 9 bases, with 18 bases separating them. Germline lookup yields CDR1 ENHRY and CDR2 SYGVKD. This CDR3 region has 17 residues. Written as DNA, the CDR3 is TGTGCCATCAGTGAGTCGACTCTTGCGAGGTCGGGTTCACCCCTCCACTTT. This gives the protein CAISESTLARSGSPLHF.

The V gene is TRBV6-5, the J gene TRBJ2-7; D not certain. Germline-derived CDR1 and CDR2 are MNHEY and SVGAGI. The CDR3 totals 14 residues. Trimming shortened V by 2 bases and J by 2 bases, and 10 bases separated the two germline ends. CDR3: CASSYTPTTYEQYF. The CDR3 bases are TGTGCCAGCAGTTACACCCCGACAACCTACGAGCAGTACTTC.

This rearrangement joins TRBV7-3 to TRBJ1-5; D might be TRBD1 (5 bases). In germline, CDR1 is SGHTA, CDR2 FQGTGA. V was shortened by 0 bases and J by 5 bases, with 8 bases between the two germline ends. The CDR3 contains 14 residues. The chain's CDR3 is CASSLTGRDQPQHF. The DNA for the CDR3 is TGTGCCAGCAGCTTAACCGGCAGGGATCAGCCCCAGCATTTT.

This clone appeared a few times. The V call is TRBV4-1, the J call TRBJ1-1, with D tentatively TRBD1 (6 bases). Per germline, CDR1 MGHRA and CDR2 YSYEKL. The CDR3 sequence is 16 residues long. Trimming pared 4 bases from V and 1 base from J, leaving 16 bases between. The CDR3 DNA reads TGCGCCAGCAGCCCAATGGGGGCGGGGGCGAACACTGAAGCTTTCTTT. This codes for CASSPMGAGANTEAFF.

As concerns this clone: The junction differs from germline at one of its ends, possibly a read error. V gene TRBV30 combines with J gene TRBJ2-7; 9 nucleotides line up with TRBD2. CDR3 length equals 11 residues. Germline loops: CDR1 GTSNPN, CDR2 SVGIG (reference sequence). CDR3 protein: CWGRGGPEQYF. The CDR3 bases are TGCTGGGGGCGGGGGGGCCCCGAGCAGTACTTC.